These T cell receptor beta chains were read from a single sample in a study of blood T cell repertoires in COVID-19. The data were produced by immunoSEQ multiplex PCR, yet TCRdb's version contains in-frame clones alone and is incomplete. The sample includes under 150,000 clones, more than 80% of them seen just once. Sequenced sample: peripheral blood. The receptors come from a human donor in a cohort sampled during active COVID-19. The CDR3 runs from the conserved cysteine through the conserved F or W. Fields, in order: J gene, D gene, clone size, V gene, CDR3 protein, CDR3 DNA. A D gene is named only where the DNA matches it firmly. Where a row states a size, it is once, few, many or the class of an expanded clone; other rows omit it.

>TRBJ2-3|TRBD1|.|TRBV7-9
CASSDPQGAADTQYF
TGTGCCAGCAGCGACCCTCAGGGGGCGGCAGATACGCAGTATTTT
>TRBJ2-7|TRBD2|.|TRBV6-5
CASSYTSGGYEQYF
TGTGCCAGCAGTTACACTAGCGGGGGCTACGAGCAGTACTTC
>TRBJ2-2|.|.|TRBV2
CASSGLASTGELFF
TGTGCCAGCAGTGGTCTAGCGAGCACCGGGGAGCTGTTTTTT
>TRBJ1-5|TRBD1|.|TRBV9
CASSALQGTNQPQHF
TGTGCCAGCAGCGCCCTACAGGGGACCAATCAGCCCCAGCATTTT
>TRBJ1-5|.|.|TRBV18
CASSAKTDYSNQPQHF
TGTGCCAGCTCAGCCAAGACAGATTATAGCAATCAGCCCCAGCATTTT
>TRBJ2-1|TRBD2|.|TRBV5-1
CASSFYRYRRGGIDEQFF
TGCGCCAGCAGCTTTTATCGTTATCGGCGGGGGGGTATCGATGAGCAGTTCTTC
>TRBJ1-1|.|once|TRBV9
CASRGAGTNTEAFF
TGTGCCAGCAGGGGGGCAGGGACGAACACTGAAGCTTTCTTT
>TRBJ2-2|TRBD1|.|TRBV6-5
CASMGQINTGELFF
TGTGCCAGCATGGGACAGATCAACACCGGGGAGCTGTTTTTT
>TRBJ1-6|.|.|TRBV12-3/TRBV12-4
CASSTQSGSPLHF
TGTGCCAGCAGTACTCAGTCGGGTTCACCCCTCCACTTT
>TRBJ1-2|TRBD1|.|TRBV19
CASRTGAYGYTF
TGTGCCAGTCGGACAGGGGCTTATGGCTACACCTTC
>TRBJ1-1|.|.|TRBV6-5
CASSYTIGTGGAFF
TGTGCCAGCAGTTACACCATAGGTACCGGGGGAGCTTTCTTT
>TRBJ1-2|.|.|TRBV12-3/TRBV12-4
CASSRTGGVGYTF
TGTGCCAGCAGCCGGACGGGAGGAGTTGGCTACACCTTC
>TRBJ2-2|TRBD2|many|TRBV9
CASSTPAGGTGELFF
TGTGCCAGCAGCACCCCCGCGGGGGGGACCGGGGAGCTGTTTTTT
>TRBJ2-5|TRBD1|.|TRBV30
CAWSVWGTARRETQYF
TGTGCCTGGAGTGTTTGGGGGACAGCCCGGAGAGAGACCCAGTACTTC
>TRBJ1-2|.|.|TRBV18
CASSPQQGRDYGYTF
TGTGCCAGCTCACCACAGCAGGGGCGCGACTATGGCTACACCTTC
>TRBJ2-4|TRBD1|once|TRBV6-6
CASRTGGTLAKNIQYF
TGTGCCAGCAGGACAGGGGGGACACTAGCCAAAAACATTCAGTACTTC
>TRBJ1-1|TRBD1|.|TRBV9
CASSVEGGYTEAFF
TGTGCCAGCAGCGTAGAAGGGGGCTACACTGAAGCTTTCTTT
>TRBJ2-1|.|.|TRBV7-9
CASSRLADEQFF
TGTGCCAGCAGCAGACTGGCAGATGAGCAGTTCTTC
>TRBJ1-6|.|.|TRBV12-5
CASGLPGPNSPLHF
TGTGCTAGTGGTTTGCCAGGGCCAAATTCACCCCTCCACTTT
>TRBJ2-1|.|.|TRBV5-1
CASSPGTQSLGEQFF
TGCGCCAGCTCCCCCGGGACACAGAGCCTGGGTGAGCAGTTCTTC
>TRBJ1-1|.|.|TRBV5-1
CASSTSTANTEAFF
TGCGCCAGCAGCACGTCTACAGCGAACACTGAAGCTTTCTTT
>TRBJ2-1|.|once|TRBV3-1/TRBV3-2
CASSQEAGPSQFF
TGTGCCAGCAGCCAAGAGGCGGGACCGTCGCAGTTCTTC
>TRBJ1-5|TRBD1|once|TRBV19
CASKKGGGNQPQHF
TGTGCCAGTAAGAAAGGGGGCGGCAATCAGCCCCAGCATTTT
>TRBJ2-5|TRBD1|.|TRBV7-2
CASSASTGTETQYF
TGTGCCAGCAGCGCTTCGACAGGGACGGAGACCCAGTACTTC
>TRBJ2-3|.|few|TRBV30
CAWQQGGADTQYF
TGTGCCTGGCAACAGGGGGGGGCAGATACGCAGTATTTT
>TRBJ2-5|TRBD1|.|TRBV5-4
CASSGQGAWETQYF
TGTGCCAGCAGTGGACAGGGGGCTTGGGAGACCCAGTACTTC
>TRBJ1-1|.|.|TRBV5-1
CASSLVGALSEAFF
TGCGCCAGCAGCTTGGTGGGGGCTCTTTCTGAAGCTTTCTTT
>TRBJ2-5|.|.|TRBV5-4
CASSPRGGTQYF
TGTGCCAGCAGTCCCAGGGGCGGGACCCAGTACTTC
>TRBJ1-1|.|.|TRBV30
CALSMGATEAFF
TGTGCTCTAAGTATGGGGGCCACTGAAGCTTTCTTT
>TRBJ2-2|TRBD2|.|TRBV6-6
CASTSGGANTGELFF
TGTGCCAGCACCTCGGGGGGAGCGAACACCGGGGAGCTGTTTTTT
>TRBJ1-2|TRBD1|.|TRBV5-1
CASSLAGTGSGGYTF
TGCGCCAGCAGCTTGGCCGGGACAGGGTCTGGCGGCTACACCTTC
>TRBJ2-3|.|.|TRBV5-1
CASRGGLASTDTQYF
TGCGCCAGCAGGGGGGGACTTGCAAGCACAGATACGCAGTATTTT
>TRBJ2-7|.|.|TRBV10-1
CATGHVGGHDEQYF
TGCGCCACCGGGCACGTCGGGGGTCACGACGAGCAGTACTTC
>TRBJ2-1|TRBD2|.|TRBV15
CATSRSGTSINEQFF
TGTGCCACCAGCAGGAGCGGGACTAGTATCAATGAGCAGTTCTTC
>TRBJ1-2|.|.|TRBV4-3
CASSQGPGDGYTF
TGCGCCAGCAGCCAAGGGCCGGGGGATGGCTACACCTTC
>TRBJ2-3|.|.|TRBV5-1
CASSLDSPTDTQYF
TGCGCCAGCAGCTTGGATAGCCCCACAGATACGCAGTATTTT
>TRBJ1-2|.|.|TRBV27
CASSREGLYPIGGYTF
TGTGCCAGCAGTAGGGAGGGTTTATACCCGATTGGTGGCTACACCTTC
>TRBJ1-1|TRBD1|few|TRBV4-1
CASSQTGENTEAFF
TGCGCCAGCAGCCAGACAGGGGAGAACACTGAAGCTTTCTTT
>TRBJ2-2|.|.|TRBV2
CASSEETTGLAGELFF
TGTGCCAGCAGTGAAGAGACTACAGGGCTGGCCGGGGAGCTGTTTTTT
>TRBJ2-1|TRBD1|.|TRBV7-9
CASSILTGIRYNEQFF
TGTGCCAGCAGCATCCTGACAGGGATTCGTTACAATGAGCAGTTCTTC
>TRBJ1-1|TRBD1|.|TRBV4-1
CASSQPQDRLGTEAFF
TGCGCCAGCAGCCAGCCTCAGGACAGGTTGGGAACTGAAGCTTTCTTT
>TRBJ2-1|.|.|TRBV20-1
CSASHLEQFF
TGCAGTGCAAGCCACCTTGAGCAGTTCTTC
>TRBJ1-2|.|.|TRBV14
CASSQTGYGYTF
TGTGCCAGCAGCCAGACAGGCTATGGCTACACCTTC
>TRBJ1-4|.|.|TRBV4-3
CASSRGGTNEKLFF
TGCGCCAGCAGCCGAGGGGGTACTAATGAAAAACTGTTTTTT
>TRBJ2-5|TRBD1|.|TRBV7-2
CASSTTGTGGVTQYF
TGTGCCAGCAGCACCACCGGGACAGGAGGCGTGACCCAGTACTTC
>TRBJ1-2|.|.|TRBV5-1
CASSSTRETYGYTF
TGCGCCAGCAGCAGCACGCGGGAAACTTATGGCTACACCTTC
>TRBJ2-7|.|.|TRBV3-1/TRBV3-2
CASSQGGAYEQYF
TGTGCCAGCAGCCAAGGGGGCGCCTACGAGCAGTACTTC
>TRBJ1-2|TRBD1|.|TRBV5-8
CASSLGQGMVFGYGYTF
TGTGCCAGCAGCCTGGGACAGGGTATGGTTTTCGGGTATGGCTACACCTTC
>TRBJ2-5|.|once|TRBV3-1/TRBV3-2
CASSQEGRTGTQYF
TGTGCCAGCAGCCAAGAAGGGAGAACCGGGACCCAGTACTTC
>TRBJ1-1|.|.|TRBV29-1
CSVGWSTEAFF
TGCAGCGTTGGGTGGAGTACTGAAGCTTTCTTT
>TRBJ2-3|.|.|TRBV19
CASSIGWGGKDTQYF
TGTGCCAGTAGTATCGGGTGGGGGGGCAAAGATACGCAGTATTTT
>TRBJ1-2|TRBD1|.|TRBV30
CAWSPGQASGYTF
TGTGCCTGGAGCCCGGGACAGGCATCAGGCTACACCTTC
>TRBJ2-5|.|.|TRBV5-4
CASSPQIGFGETQYF
TGTGCCAGCAGCCCGCAGATTGGCTTCGGGGAGACCCAGTACTTC
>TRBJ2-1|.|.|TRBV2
CASSQTRNEQFF
TGTGCCAGCAGCCAAACTAGGAATGAGCAGTTCTTC
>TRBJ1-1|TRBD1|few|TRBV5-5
CASSWSSGGNTEAFF
TGTGCCAGCAGCTGGAGTTCAGGGGGGAACACTGAAGCTTTCTTT
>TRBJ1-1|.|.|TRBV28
CASIHFTGGGRTEAFF
TGTGCCAGCATCCACTTCACCGGGGGGGGGAGAACTGAAGCTTTCTTT
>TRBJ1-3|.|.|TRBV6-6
CASSSRGGAQGNTIYF
TGTGCCAGCAGTTCCCGTGGGGGGGCGCAGGGAAACACCATATATTTT
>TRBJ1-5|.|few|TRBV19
CASSIEGGNQPQHF
TGTGCCAGTAGTATTGAGGGCGGCAATCAGCCCCAGCATTTT
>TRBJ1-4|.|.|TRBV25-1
CASSETTRGEKLFF
TGTGCCAGCAGTGAAACGACCAGAGGCGAAAAACTGTTTTTT
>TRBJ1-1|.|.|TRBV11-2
CASNTGGPNTEAFF
TGTGCCAGCAACACGGGGGGCCCGAACACTGAAGCTTTCTTT